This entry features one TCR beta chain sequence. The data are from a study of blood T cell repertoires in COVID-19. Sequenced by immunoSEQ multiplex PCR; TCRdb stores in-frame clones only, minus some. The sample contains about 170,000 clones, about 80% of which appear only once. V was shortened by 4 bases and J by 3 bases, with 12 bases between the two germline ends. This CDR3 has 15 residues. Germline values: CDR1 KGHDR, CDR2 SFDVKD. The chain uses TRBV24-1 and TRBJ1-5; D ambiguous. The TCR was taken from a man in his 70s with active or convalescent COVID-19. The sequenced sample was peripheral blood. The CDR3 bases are TGTGCCACCAGTGACCCTAGACGGCCCAATCAGCCCCAGCATTTT. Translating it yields CATSDPRRPNQPQHF.